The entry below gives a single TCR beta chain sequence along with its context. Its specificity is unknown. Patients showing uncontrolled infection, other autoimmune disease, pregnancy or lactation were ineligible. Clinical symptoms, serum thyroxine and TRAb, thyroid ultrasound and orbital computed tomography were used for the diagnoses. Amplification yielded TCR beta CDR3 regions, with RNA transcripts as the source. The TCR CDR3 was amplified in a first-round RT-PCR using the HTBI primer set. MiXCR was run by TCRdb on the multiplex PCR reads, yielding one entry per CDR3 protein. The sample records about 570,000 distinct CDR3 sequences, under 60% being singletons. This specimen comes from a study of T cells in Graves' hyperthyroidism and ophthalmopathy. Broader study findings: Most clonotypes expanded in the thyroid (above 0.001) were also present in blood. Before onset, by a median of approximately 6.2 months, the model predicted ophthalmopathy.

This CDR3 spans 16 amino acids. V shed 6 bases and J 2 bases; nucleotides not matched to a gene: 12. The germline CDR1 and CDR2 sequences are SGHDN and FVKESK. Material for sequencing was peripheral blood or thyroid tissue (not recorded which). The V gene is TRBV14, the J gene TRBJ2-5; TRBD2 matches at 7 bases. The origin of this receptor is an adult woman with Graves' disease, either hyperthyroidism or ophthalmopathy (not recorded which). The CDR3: CASRPIPGLRQETQYF. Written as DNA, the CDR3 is TGTGCCAGCAGACCTATCCCGGGACTACGACAAGAGACCCAGTACTTC.